These 21 T cell receptor beta chains were sequenced from one sample in a study of patients and donors after allogeneic stem cell transplantation. TCRdb recomputed calls from the RT-PCR reads with MiXCR, one row per CDR3 protein. The table includes 800,000 to 1,000,000 distinct CDR3 sequences, about a sixth detected once. Sequencing was performed on blood, either unsorted or a sorted T cell fraction (not recorded which). The receptors here all came from a human donor who was either an allogeneic HSCT recipient or a stem cell or donor lymphocyte infusion donor (not recorded which). It is not recorded whose cells these are; they may come from a transplant donor.

V gene TRBV10-3 combines with J gene TRBJ2-7, with D hard to call. The CDR3 consists of 12 residues. Germline CDR1 and CDR2: ENHRY and SYGVKD. V lost 6 bases and J 4 bases, leaving 10 bases between the germline ends. CDR3 DNA: TGTGCCATCAGCCCTCCTCCTTACGAGCAGTACTTC. Its translation is CAISPPPYEQYF.

Points on this clonotype: Germline is not matched at one junction end, which may reflect a read error. The gene calls are TRBV15 and TRBJ2-2; no clear D gene. CDR1 is LNHNV and CDR2 is YYDKDF in the germline V gene (reference sequence). CDR3 size: 15 residues. CDR3 sequence: CATSRDDGYTRELFF. The CDR3 DNA sequence: TGTGCCACCAGCAGAGACGACGGGTACACCAGGGAGCTGTTTTTT. Combining the CDR3 with reference TRBV15 and TRBJ2-2 gives the whole variable domain DAMVIQNPRYQVTQFGKPVTLSCSQTLNHNVMYWYQQKSSQAPKLLFHYYDKDFNNEADTPDNFQSRRPNTSFCFLDIRSPGLGDTAMYLCATSRDDGYTRELFFGEGSRLTVL.

Only a few counts were recorded for this clonotype. This chain connects TRBV7-9 to TRBJ1-5; 11 bases agree with TRBD1. Germline-derived CDR1 and CDR2 are SEHNR and FQNEAQ (reference sequence). The CDR3 is made up of 15 amino acids. Unmatched junction bases numbered 6, after V lost 5 bases and J lost 6 bases. CDR3: CASSPGQGASQPQHF. For the CDR3, the DNA is TGTGCCAGCAGCCCAGGACAGGGGGCTTCTCAGCCCCAGCATTTT.

The CDR3 DNA reads as TGCAGTGCTAGAAGGGAGGTCAAAAACATTCAGTACTTC. It specifies CSARREVKNIQYF. The gene calls are TRBV20-1 and TRBJ2-4; D may be TRBD2 (6 bases). Trimming took 2 bases from V and 3 from J, leaving 8 bases between them. This CDR3 is built from 13 residues. Germline V lookup: CDR1 DFQATT, CDR2 SNEGSKA (reference sequence).

This clonotype was seen a few times. This chain connects TRBV6-5 to TRBJ2-7; D might be TRBD1 (6 bases). V lost 0 bases, J lost 4 bases, and 13 bases lay in between. Germline lookup yields CDR1 MNHEY and CDR2 SVGAGI. This CDR3 region has 15 residues. The CDR3 is CASSYSGQNLYEQYF. CDR3 in DNA: TGTGCCAGCAGTTACTCTGGACAGAACCTTTACGAGCAGTACTTC.

The V call is TRBV7-8, the J call TRBJ2-5; TRBD1 agrees at 9 bases. CDR1 is SGHVS, CDR2 FQNEAQ, per germline. The CDR3 is 17 amino acids. V shed 3 bases, J shed 0 bases, and the junction held 8 bases outside the gene matches. This chain's CDR3 is CASSLKLDRGHQETQYF. The DNA of the CDR3 is TGTGCCAGCAGCTTGAAGCTGGACAGGGGCCACCAAGAGACCCAGTACTTC.

This clonotype was counted many times. V usage is TRBV12-3 or TRBV12-4 and J usage is TRBJ1-1; 7 bases match TRBD1. The junction had 6 bases not matched to a gene; V was cut back by 5 bases and J by 6 bases. The CDR3 has 13 amino acids. CDR3 DNA: TGTGCCAGCAGTATCACAGGGGAGCCTGAAGCTTTCTTT. Translating gives CASSITGEPEAFF.

This chain links TRBV18 with TRBJ2-2; 9 nucleotides align to TRBD1. The CDR3 sequence is 17 residues long. CDR1 is KGHSH and CDR2 is LQKENI in the germline V gene. The V and J ends lost 1 base and 7 bases, in that order; junction bases with no gene match: 10. CDR3 nucleotide sequence: TGTGCCAGCTCACCACGGAACGCGGGACAGGGAGTCGGGGAGCTGTTTTTT. Translation gives CASSPRNAGQGVGELFF.

The chain combines TRBV29-1 with TRBJ2-7, with D uncertain. Germline V CDR1 and CDR2: SQVTM, ANQGSEA. Trimming took off 2 bases at V and 0 bases at J, with 5 bases between the two ends. The CDR3 has 12 amino acids. CDR3 region: CSVEPSSYEQYF. The CDR3 nucleotides read TGCAGCGTTGAACCCTCCTCCTACGAGCAGTACTTC.

This clonotype was recorded a few times. The chain joins TRBV7-2 to TRBJ1-1, with 9 nucleotides matching TRBD1. Per germline, CDR1 SGHTA and CDR2 FQGNSA. Trimming at V came to 1 base and at J to 1 base, leaving 4 bases not matched to a gene. This CDR3 spans 16 amino acids. Here the CDR3 reads CASSLVAGQGNTEAFF. CDR3 sequence (DNA): TGTGCCAGCAGCTTAGTTGCGGGACAGGGGAACACTGAAGCTTTCTTT.

This clonotype was observed a handful of times. The chain couples TRBV25-1 to TRBJ1-4; 7 bases match TRBD1. The CDR3 loop spans 15 amino acids. The J segment lost 4 bases and the V segment lost 4 bases, leaving 6 bases of the junction unmatched. Germline CDR1 is MGHDK and CDR2 is SYGVNS. This chain's CDR3 is CASSVTGVLNEKLFF. Written as DNA, the CDR3 is TGTGCCAGCAGTGTCACAGGGGTCCTTAATGAAAAACTGTTTTTT.

This clonotype has just a few counts. This rearrangement joins TRBV25-1 to TRBJ2-2, with 11 bases matching TRBD1. This CDR3 contains 16 residues. CDR1 is MGHDK and CDR2 is SYGVNS in the germline V gene. V lost 6 bases, J lost 4 bases, and 7 bases stayed unmatched. The DNA of the CDR3 is TGTGCCAGCAGCCTAAGGGGACAGGGGGGCACCGGGGAGCTGTTTTTT. This encodes CASSLRGQGGTGELFF.

This sequence joins TRBV6-1 and TRBJ1-1, with TRBD1 identical over 10 bases. CDR3 size: 14 residues. Germline V gene lookup returns CDR1 MNHNS and CDR2 SASEGT. Trimming took 8 bases from V and 5 from J; bases not matched to a gene: 8. The CDR3 DNA is TGTGCCAGCGAACGAGACAGGGGGCGGACTGAAGCTTTCTTT. Translated: CASERDRGRTEAFF.

The J gene is TRBJ2-2, the V gene TRBV6-1, with 8 bases that match TRBD2. The CDR3 has 14 residues. CDR1 is MNHNS, CDR2 SASEGT, per germline. With V trimmed by 6 bases and J by 7 bases, 7 bases remained unmatched. CDR3 nucleotides: TGTGCCAGCAGCACGGGACTAGGTAGCGGGGAGCTGTTTTTT. Its protein is CASSTGLGSGELFF.

The gene calls are TRBV20-1 and TRBJ2-1; 9 nucleotides match TRBD1. After removal of 3 bases from V and 4 bases from J, the junction contained 13 bases not matched to a gene. The CDR3 sequence is 17 residues long. CDR1 and CDR2 (germline): DFQATT, SNEGSKA (reference sequence). For the CDR3, the DNA is TGCAGTGCTAGGGATAGGGACAGGGAAATTCCGTACAATGAGCAGTTCTTC. As protein: CSARDRDREIPYNEQFF.

The rearrangement joins TRBV20-1 to TRBJ2-7; D gene uncertain. The length of the CDR3 is 14 residues. V was shortened by 6 bases and J by 1 base, with 16 bases between the two germline ends. The V gene's germline CDR1 is DFQATT and CDR2 SNEGSKA (reference sequence). This CDR3 is CSALDTAASYEQYF. CDR3 nucleotide sequence: TGCAGTGCCCTCGATACGGCTGCGTCCTACGAGCAGTACTTC.

This clonotype was seen at least ten times. V is TRBV12-3 or TRBV12-4 and J is TRBJ1-1; D is undetermined. The CDR3 is 14 residues long. Trimming took off 3 bases at V and 3 bases at J, with 11 bases between the two ends. CDR3 coding DNA: TGTGCCAGCAGTTTGGCCAGGACGGACACTGAAGCTTTCTTT. As protein: CASSLARTDTEAFF.

The gene calls are TRBV9 and TRBJ2-7; 8 nucleotides align to TRBD2. The germline gives CDR1 SGDLS, CDR2 YYNGEE. The V gene end was trimmed by 3 bases and the J gene end by 2 bases; junction bases not matched to a gene: 7. The CDR3 covers 15 residues. In DNA, the CDR3 is TGTGCCAGCAGCGCCAAAGCGGGGGCCCCCTACGAGCAGTACTTC. Its translation: CASSAKAGAPYEQYF.

This clonotype was observed a few times. This rearrangement joins TRBV12-3 or TRBV12-4 to TRBJ2-1; D ambiguous. This CDR3 is built from 18 residues. The germline V and J ends were trimmed by 1 base and 0 bases, with 16 bases remaining between them. The CDR3 DNA sequence: TGTGCCAGCAGTTTAGGCTCCTTACAAGCAAGCTCCTACAATGAGCAGTTCTTC. Residues: CASSLGSLQASSYNEQFF.

The chain employs TRBV20-1 and TRBJ1-5; TRBD1 is a possible D gene (5 bases). The CDR3 contains 15 residues. V shed 6 bases and J shed 4 bases, with 19 bases lying between them. Germline loops: CDR1 DFQATT, CDR2 SNEGSKA (reference sequence). CDR3 in DNA: TGCAGTGCGCCAAATAGAAAGGGGCTAAATCAGCCCCAGCATTTT. It codes for CSAPNRKGLNQPQHF.

The chain joins TRBV18 to TRBJ2-2; 8 nucleotides agree with TRBD1. V shed 3 bases and J 0 bases; nucleotides not matched to a gene: 9. Per the germline V gene, CDR1 is KGHSH and CDR2 is LQKENI. This CDR3 spans 18 amino acids. The CDR3 DNA reads as TGTGCCAGCTCACCGAGAACCTTACAGGGGGCGAACACCGGGGAGCTGTTTTTT. The encoded protein is CASSPRTLQGANTGELFF.